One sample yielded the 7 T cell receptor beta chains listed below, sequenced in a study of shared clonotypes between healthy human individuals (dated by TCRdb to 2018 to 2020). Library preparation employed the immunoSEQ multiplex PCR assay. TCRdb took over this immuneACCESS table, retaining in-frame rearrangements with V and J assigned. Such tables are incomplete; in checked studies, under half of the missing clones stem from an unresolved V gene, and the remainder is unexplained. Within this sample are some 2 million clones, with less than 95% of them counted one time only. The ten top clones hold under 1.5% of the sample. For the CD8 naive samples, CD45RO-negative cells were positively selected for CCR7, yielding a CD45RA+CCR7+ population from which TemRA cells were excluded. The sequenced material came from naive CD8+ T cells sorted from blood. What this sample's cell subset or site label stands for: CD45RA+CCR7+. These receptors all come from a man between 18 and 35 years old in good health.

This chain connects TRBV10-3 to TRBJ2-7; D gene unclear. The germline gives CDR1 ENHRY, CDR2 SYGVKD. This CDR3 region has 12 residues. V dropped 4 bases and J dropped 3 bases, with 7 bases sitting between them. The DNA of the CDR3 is TGTGCCATCAGTGCAGGCCTCTACGAGCAGTACTTC. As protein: CAISAGLYEQYF.

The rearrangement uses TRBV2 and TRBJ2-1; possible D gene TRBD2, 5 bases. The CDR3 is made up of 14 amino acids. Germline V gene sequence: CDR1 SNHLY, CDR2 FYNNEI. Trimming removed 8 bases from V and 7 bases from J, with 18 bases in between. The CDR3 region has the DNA TGTGCCAGCCCAGACCCTATAACTAGAAATGAGCAGTTCTTC. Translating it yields CASPDPITRNEQFF.

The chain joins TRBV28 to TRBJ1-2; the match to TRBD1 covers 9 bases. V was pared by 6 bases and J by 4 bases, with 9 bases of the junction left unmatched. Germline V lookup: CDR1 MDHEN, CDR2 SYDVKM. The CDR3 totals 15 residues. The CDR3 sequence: CASSKPGQGFYGYTF. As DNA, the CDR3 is TGTGCCAGCAGCAAACCGGGACAGGGCTTCTATGGCTACACCTTC.

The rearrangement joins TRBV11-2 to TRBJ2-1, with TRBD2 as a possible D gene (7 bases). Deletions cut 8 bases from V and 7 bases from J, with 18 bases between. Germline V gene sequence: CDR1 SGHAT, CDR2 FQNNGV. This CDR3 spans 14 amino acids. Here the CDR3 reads CASLGGLRNNEQFF. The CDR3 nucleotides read TGTGCCAGCTTGGGGGGGCTCAGGAATAATGAGCAGTTCTTC. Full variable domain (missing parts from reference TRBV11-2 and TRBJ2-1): EAGVAQSPRYKIIEKRQSVAFWCNPISGHATLYWYQQILGQGPKLLIQFQNNGVVDDSQLPKDRFSAERLKGVDSTLKIQPAKLEDSAVYLCASLGGLRNNEQFFGPGTRLTVL.

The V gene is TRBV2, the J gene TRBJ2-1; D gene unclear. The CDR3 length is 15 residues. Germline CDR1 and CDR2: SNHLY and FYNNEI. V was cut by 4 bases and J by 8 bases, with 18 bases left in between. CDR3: CASSAGSTELDEQFF. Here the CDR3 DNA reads TGTGCCAGCAGTGCAGGTAGTACAGAACTCGATGAGCAGTTCTTC.

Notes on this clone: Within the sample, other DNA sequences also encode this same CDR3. The CDR3 coding sequence is TGTGCCAGCAGCTTCTTAGCGGGGGAAGAGACCCAGTACTTC. Protein product: CASSFLAGEETQYF. This chain links TRBV7-9 with TRBJ2-5, with 9 bases identical to TRBD2. CDR3 length equals 14 residues. The junction had 2 bases not matched to a gene; V was cut back by 3 bases and J by 3 bases. In germline, CDR1 is SEHNR, CDR2 FQNEAQ (reference sequence).

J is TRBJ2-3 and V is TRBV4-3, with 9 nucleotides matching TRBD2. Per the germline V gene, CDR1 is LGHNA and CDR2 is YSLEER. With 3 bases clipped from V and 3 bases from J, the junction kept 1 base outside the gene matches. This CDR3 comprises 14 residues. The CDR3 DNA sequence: TGCGCCAGCAGCCAGGGACTAGCAACAGATACGCAGTATTTT. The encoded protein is CASSQGLATDTQYF.